The sequence of this T cell receptor (beta chain) was determined in a study of vaccination effects on CD4 cells after COVID-19. Overall study context: Samples were collected from a few convalescent patients early and late following vaccination. Samples collected post-vaccine were obtained a median of 72 days after the second dose. Study observations and caveats: Few convalescent patients were studied, and early post-infection samples were lacking.

J was trimmed by 3 bases and V by 3 bases; bases with no gene match: 7. CDR3 length equals 16 residues. Germline V gene lookup returns CDR1 MGHRA and CDR2 YSYEKL. This clone was counted a few times. Its antigen is undetermined. Method: immunoSEQ multiplex PCR; TCRdb's copy keeps in-frame clones and lacks some. There are 14,000 or so clones in the sample; around 80% occur only once, and around a sixth lies in the top ten. Prior to sequencing, the ViraFEST assay stimulated PBMC with viral peptide pools, which expanded the antigen-specific CD4+ T cells. Having been cultured for less than 12 days, the cells underwent CD4+ T cell isolation. Between March and December 2020, the person had a SARS-CoV-2 infection that PCR confirmed. It was two doses of either the BNT162b2 or mRNA-1273 vaccine that participants received. A half-volume exchange with IL-2 medium occurred on days 3 and 7.

The gene calls are TRBV4-1 and TRBJ2-3, with TRBD1 matching 9 bases. The TCR was taken from a human donor who had a prior SARS-CoV-2 infection. The sequencing used CD4+ T cells from PBMCs cultured with SARS-CoV-2 spike peptides, collected after COVID-19 vaccination. This chain's CDR3 is CASSQMWGTGTDTQYF. CDR3 nucleotide sequence: TGCGCCAGCAGCCAGATGTGGGGGACAGGGACAGATACGCAGTATTTT.